This TCR beta chain was documented in a study of long-term antiretroviral therapy in people with HIV. At the level of the study: Some samples came about a decade before the 2015 immediate-ART recommendation, and these were the earliest.

Researchers report immunoSEQ v3.0 was run at survey level. Each sample had sequencing targeting about 40,000-50,000 T-cell genomes. Repertoires were generated with immunoSEQ multiplex PCR, while TCRdb's copy carries only in-frame clones and drops some. The sample holds more than 25,000 clones, more than 85% seen once. Findings of the study overall: After ART, diversity increased yet remained lower than transplant donor controls. Within the repertoire, clones expanded before ART were dominant at all time points.

This clone was observed a single time. The antigen is unknown. V shed 5 bases and J shed 5 bases, with 18 bases lying between them. The CDR3 totals 15 residues. In germline, CDR1 is MNHEY, CDR2 SVGAGI. The chain links TRBV6-5 to TRBJ1-1; possibly TRBD1 for D (6 bases). The clonotype originates from a man aged 45 to 65 with HIV. The sequenced sample was unsorted PBMCs, obtained 2 years after starting antiretroviral therapy. CDR3 loop: CASSHSGGAATEAFF. CDR3 coding DNA: TGTGCCAGCAGTCACAGTGGGGGCGCGGCGACTGAAGCTTTCTTT.